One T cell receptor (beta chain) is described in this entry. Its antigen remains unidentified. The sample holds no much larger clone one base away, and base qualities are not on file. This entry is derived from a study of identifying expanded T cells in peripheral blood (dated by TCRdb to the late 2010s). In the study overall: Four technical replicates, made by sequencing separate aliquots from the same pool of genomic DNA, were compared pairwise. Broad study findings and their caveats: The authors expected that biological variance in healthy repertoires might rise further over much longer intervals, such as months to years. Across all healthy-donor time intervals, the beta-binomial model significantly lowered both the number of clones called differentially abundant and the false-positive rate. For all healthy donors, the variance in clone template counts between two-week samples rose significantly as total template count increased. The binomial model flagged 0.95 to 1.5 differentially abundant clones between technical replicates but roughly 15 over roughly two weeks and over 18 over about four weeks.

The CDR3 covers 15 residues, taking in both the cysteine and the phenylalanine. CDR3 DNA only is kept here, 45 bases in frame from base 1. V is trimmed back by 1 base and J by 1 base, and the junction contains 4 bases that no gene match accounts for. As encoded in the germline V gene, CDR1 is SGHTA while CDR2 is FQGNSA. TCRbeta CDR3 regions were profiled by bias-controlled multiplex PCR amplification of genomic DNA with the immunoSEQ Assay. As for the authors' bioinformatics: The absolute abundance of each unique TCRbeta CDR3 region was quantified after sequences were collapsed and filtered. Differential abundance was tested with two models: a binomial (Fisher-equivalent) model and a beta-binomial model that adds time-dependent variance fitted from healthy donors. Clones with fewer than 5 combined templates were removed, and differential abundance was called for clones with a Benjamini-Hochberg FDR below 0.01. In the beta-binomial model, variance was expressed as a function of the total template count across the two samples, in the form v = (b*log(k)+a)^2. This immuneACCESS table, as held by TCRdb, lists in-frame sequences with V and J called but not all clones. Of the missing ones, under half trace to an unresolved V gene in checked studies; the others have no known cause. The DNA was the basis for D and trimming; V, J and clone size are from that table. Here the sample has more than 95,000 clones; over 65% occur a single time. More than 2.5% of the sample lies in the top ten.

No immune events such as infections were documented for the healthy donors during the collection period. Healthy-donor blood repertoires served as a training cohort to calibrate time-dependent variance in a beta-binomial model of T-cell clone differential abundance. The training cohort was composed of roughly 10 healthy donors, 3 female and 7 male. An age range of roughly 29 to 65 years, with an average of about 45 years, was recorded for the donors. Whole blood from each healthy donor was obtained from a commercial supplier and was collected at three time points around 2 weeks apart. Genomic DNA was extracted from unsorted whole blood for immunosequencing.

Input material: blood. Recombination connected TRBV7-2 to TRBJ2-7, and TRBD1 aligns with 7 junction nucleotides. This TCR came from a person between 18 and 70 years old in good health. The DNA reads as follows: TGTGCCAGCAGCTTAGACAGGGGCCGTTCCTACGAGCAGTACTTC. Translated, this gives CASSLDRGRSYEQYF.